The present TCR beta chain was sequenced within a study of cytomegalovirus exposure and HLA in healthy donors. General study findings and limits: With further analysis later on, most CMV-associated TCR beta chains appeared HLA-restricted.

In this sample, this clone turned up once. The antigen is unknown. The CDR3 runs 17 residues. CDR1 and CDR2 from the germline V gene are SGHKS and YYEKEE (reference sequence). V was clipped by 5 bases and J by 3 bases, with 20 bases between them. The PCR made use of 60 Vbeta and 13 Jbeta primers. TCRdb keeps only in-frame clones here, not all; method: immunoSEQ multiplex PCR. The sample lists about 94,000 clones, over 65% seen once, with around 4% in the top ten. Sample: PBMCs. The source is a man aged 25-45 years in good health and CMV-seronegative. The chain combines TRBV5-5 with TRBJ1-4; tentatively, D is TRBD1 (5 bases). CDR3 sequence: CASSTKWYRLANEKLFF. CDR3 in DNA: TGTGCCAGCAGTACGAAATGGTACAGGCTAGCTAATGAAAAACTGTTTTTT.